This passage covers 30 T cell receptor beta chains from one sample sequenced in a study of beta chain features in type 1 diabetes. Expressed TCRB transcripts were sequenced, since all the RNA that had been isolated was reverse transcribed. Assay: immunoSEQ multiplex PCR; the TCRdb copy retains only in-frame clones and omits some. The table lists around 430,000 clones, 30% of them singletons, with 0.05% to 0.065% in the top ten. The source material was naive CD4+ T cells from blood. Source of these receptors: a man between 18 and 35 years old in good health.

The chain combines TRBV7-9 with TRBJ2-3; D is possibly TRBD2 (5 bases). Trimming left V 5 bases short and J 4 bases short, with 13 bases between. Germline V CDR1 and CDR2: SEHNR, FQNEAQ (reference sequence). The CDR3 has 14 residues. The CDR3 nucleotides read TGTGCCAGCAGCGAATCGCTACTAGCAGATACGCAGTATTTT. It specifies CASSESLLADTQYF.

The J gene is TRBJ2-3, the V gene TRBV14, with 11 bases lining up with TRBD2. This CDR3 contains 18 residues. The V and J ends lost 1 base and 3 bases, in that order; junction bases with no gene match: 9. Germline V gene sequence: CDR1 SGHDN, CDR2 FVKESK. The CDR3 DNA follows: TGTGCCAGCAGCCAAGGTTTTAGGGCTAGCGGGAGGACAGATACGCAGTATTTT. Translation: CASSQGFRASGRTDTQYF.

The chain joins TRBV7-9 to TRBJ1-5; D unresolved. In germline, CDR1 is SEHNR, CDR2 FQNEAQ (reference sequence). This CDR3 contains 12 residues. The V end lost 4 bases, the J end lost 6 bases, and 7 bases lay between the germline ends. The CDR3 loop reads CASSSNTQPQHF. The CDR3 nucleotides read TGTGCCAGCAGCTCTAACACTCAGCCCCAGCATTTT.

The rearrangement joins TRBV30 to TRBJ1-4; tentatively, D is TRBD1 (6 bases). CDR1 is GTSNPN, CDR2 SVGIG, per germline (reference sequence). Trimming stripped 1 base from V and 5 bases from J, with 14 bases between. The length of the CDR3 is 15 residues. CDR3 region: CAWSGDTRGNEKLFF. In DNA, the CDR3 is TGTGCCTGGAGTGGAGACACAAGGGGGAATGAAAAACTGTTTTTT. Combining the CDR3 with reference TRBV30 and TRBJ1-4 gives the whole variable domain SQTIHQWPATLVQPVGSPLSLECTVEGTSNPNLYWYRQAAGRGLQLLFYSVGIGQISSEVPQNLSASRPQDRQFILSSKKLLLSDSGFYLCAWSGDTRGNEKLFFGSGTQLSVL.

CDR3 sequence (DNA): TGTGCCACCAGCAGGGGACTAGCGGGAGCCACCGGGGAGCTGTTTTTT. This translates into CATSRGLAGATGELFF. The chain has TRBV15 and TRBJ2-2, with 14 bases aligning to TRBD2. The CDR3 is 16 amino acids. From germline, CDR1 is LNHNV and CDR2 YYDKDF (reference sequence). Trimming removed 3 bases from V and 4 bases from J; junction bases left unmatched: 1.

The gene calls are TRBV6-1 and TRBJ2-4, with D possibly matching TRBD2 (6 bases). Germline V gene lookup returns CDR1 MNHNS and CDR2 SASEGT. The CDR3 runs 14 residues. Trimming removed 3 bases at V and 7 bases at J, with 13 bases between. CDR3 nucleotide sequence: TGTGCCAGCAGTGAGTTGGACTATGGGAACATTCAGTACTTC. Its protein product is CASSELDYGNIQYF.

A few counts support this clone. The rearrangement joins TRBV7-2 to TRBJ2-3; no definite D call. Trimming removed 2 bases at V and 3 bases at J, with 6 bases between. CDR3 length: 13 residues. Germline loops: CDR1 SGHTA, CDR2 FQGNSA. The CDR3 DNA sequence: TGTGCCAGCAGCTTATCCTTGACAGATACGCAGTATTTT. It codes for CASSLSLTDTQYF.

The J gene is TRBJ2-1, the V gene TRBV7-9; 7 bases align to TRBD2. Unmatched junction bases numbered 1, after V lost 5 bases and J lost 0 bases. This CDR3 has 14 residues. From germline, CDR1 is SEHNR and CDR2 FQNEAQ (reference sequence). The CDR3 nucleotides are TGTGCCAGCAGCCAGCGGGACTCCTACAATGAGCAGTTCTTC. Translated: CASSQRDSYNEQFF. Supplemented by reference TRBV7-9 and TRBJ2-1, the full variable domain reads DTGVSQNPRHKITKRGQNVTFRCDPISEHNRLYWYRQTLGQGPEFLTYFQNEAQLEKSRLLSDRFSAERPKGSFSTLEIQRTEQGDSAMYLCASSQRDSYNEQFFGPGTRLTVL.

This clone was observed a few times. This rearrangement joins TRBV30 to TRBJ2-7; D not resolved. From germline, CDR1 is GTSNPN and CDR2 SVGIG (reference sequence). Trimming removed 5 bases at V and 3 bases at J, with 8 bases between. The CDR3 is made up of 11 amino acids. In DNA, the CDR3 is TGTGCCTGGGGGGAAGTCTACGAGCAGTACTTC. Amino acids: CAWGEVYEQYF. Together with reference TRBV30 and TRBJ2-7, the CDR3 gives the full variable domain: SQTIHQWPATLVQPVGSPLSLECTVEGTSNPNLYWYRQAAGRGLQLLFYSVGIGQISSEVPQNLSASRPQDRQFILSSKKLLLSDSGFYLCAWGEVYEQYFGPGTRLTVT.

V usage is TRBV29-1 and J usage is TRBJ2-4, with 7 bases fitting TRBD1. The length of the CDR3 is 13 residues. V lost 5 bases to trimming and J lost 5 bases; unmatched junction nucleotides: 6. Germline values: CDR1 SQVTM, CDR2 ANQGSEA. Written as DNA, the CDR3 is TGCAGCGTTCGTCGGGACAGACAAAACATTCAGTACTTC. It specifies CSVRRDRQNIQYF.

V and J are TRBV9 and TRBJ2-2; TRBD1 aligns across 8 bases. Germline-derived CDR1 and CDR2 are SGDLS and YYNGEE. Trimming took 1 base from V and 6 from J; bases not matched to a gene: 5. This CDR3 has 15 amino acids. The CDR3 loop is CASSVLTGVPGELFF. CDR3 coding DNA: TGTGCCAGCAGCGTACTGACAGGGGTCCCCGGGGAGCTGTTTTTT. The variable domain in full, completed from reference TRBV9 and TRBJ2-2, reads DSGVTQTPKHLITATGQRVTLRCSPRSGDLSVYWYQQSLDQGLQFLIQYYNGEERAKGNILERFSAQQFPDLHSELNLSSLELGDSALYFCASSVLTGVPGELFFGEGSRLTVL.

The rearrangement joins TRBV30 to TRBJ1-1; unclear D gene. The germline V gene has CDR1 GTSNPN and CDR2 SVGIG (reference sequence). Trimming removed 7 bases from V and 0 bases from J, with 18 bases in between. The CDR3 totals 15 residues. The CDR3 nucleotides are TGTGCCTCTCGCAGCGACGTCGGGGTGAACACTGAAGCTTTCTTT. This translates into CASRSDVGVNTEAFF. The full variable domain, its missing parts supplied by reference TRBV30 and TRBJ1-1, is SQTIHQWPATLVQPVGSPLSLECTVEGTSNPNLYWYRQAAGRGLQLLFYSVGIGQISSEVPQNLSASRPQDRQFILSSKKLLLSDSGFYLCASRSDVGVNTEAFFGQGTRLTVV.

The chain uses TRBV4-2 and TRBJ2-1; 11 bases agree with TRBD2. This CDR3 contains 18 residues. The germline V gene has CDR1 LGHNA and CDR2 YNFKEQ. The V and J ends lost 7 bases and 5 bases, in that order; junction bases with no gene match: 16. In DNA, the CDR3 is TGTGCCAGCAAACTGGACCGTGGACTAGCGGGTAAAGACAATGAGCAGTTCTTC. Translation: CASKLDRGLAGKDNEQFF.

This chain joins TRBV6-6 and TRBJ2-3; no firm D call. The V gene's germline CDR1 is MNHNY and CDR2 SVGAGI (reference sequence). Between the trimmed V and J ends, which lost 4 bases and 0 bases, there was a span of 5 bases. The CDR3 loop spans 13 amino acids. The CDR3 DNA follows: TGTGCCAGCAGTTTTGTCAGCACAGATACGCAGTATTTT. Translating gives CASSFVSTDTQYF.

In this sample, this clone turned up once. The CDR3 sequence: CAISAQGMYYNEQFF. In DNA form, the CDR3 reads TGTGCCATCAGTGCCCAGGGGATGTACTACAATGAGCAGTTCTTC. The chain carries TRBV10-3 and TRBJ2-1; the D gene is possibly TRBD1 (6 bases). This CDR3 spans 15 amino acids. The germline CDR1 and CDR2 sequences are ENHRY and SYGVKD. Trimming stripped 4 bases from V and 3 bases from J, with 13 bases between.

In DNA, the CDR3 is TGTGCCAGCAGCCGCGAGAGCGGGATCGGCTACGAGCAGTACTTC. Translation: CASSRESGIGYEQYF. The chain couples TRBV7-2 to TRBJ2-7; TRBD2 agrees at 7 bases. The length of the CDR3 is 15 residues. Germline V gene lookup returns CDR1 SGHTA and CDR2 FQGNSA. The V and J ends lost 5 bases and 3 bases, in that order; junction bases with no gene match: 10.

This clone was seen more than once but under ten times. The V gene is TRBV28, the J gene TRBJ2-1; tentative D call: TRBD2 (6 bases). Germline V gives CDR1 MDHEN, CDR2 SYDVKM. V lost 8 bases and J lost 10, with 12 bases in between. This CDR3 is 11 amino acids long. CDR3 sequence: CASVGTGEQFF. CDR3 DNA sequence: TGTGCCAGCGTTGGGACTGGCGAGCAGTTCTTC.

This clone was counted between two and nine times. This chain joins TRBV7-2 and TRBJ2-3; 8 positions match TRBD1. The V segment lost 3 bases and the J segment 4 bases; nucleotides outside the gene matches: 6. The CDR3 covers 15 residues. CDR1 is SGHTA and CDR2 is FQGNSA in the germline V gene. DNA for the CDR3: TGTGCCAGCAGCTTTGGGGACAGGTTCGCAGATACGCAGTATTTT. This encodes CASSFGDRFADTQYF. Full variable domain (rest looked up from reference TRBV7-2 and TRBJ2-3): GAGVSQSPSNKVTEKGKDVELRCDPISGHTALYWYRQSLGQGLEFLIYFQGNSAPDKSGLPSDRFSAERTGGSVSTLTIQRTQQEDSAVYLCASSFGDRFADTQYFGPGTRLTVL.

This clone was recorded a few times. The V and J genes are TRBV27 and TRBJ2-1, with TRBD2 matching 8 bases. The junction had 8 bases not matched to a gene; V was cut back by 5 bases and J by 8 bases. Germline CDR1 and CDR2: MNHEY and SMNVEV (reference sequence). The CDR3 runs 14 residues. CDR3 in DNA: TGTGCCAGCAGTCGCCGGGAGGGCGGGTATGAGCAGTTCTTC. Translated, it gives CASSRREGGYEQFF.

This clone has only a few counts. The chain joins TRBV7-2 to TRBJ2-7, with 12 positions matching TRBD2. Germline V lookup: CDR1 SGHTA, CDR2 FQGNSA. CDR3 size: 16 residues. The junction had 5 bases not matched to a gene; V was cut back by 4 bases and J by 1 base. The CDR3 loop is CASSSTSGSGSYEQYF. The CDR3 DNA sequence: TGTGCCAGCAGCTCGACTAGCGGGAGTGGGTCCTACGAGCAGTACTTC.

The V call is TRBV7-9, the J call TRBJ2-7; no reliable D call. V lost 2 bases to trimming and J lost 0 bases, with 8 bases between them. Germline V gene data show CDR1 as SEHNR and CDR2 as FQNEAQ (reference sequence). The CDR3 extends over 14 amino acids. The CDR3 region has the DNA TGTGCCAGCAGCTTACCGAACCTCTCCTACGAGCAGTACTTC. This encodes CASSLPNLSYEQYF.

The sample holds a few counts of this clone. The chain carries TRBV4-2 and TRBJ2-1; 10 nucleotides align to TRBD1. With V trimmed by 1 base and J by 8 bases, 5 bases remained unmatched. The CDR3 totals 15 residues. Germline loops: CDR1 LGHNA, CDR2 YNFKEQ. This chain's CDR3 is CASSQALTGGHEQFF. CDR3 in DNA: TGTGCCAGCAGCCAAGCGCTGACAGGGGGCCATGAGCAGTTCTTC.

This chain's CDR3 is CASEPALSFGANVLTF. The CDR3 DNA sequence: TGTGCCAGCGAGCCAGCTCTATCGTTCGGGGCCAACGTCCTGACTTTC. The gene calls are TRBV28 and TRBJ2-6; D is unclear. The CDR3 totals 16 residues. From germline, CDR1 is MDHEN and CDR2 SYDVKM. V shed 8 bases and J shed 4 bases, with 18 bases lying between them.

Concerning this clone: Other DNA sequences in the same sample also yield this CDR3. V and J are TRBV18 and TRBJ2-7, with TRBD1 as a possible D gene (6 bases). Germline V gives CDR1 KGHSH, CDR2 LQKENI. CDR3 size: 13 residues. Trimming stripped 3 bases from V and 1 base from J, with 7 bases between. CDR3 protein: CASSPDSSYEQYF. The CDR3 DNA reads TGTGCCAGCTCACCGGACAGTTCCTACGAGCAGTACTTC.

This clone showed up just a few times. The CDR3 loop reads CASSLVMGSLGGGYTF. As DNA, the CDR3 is TGTGCCAGCAGCTTAGTAATGGGCAGCCTCGGAGGTGGCTACACCTTC. The gene calls are TRBV7-2 and TRBJ1-2; no firm D call. The germline V and J ends were trimmed by 1 base and 7 bases, with 19 bases remaining between them. Germline assignment: CDR1 SGHTA and CDR2 FQGNSA. CDR3 size: 16 residues.

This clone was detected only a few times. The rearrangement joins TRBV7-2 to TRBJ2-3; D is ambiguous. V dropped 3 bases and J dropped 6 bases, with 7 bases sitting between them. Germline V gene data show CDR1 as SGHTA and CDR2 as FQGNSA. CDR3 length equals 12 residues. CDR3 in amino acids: CASSFLGDTQYF. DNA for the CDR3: TGTGCCAGCAGCTTTCTCGGGGATACGCAGTATTTT.

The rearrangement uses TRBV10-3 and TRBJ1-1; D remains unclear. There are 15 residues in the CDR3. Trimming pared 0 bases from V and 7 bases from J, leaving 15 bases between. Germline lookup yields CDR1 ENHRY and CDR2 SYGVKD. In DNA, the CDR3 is TGTGCCATCAGTGAGTCGTCGCTGGAGAGAGGTGAAGCTTTCTTT. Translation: CAISESSLERGEAFF.

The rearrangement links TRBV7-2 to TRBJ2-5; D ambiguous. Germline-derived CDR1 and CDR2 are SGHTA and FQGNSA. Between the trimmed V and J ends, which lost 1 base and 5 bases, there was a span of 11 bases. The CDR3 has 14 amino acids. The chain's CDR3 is CASSLGQAPETQYF. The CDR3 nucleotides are TGTGCCAGCAGCTTAGGCCAAGCGCCGGAGACCCAGTACTTC.

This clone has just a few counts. This CDR3 reads CAGGLAGVETQYF. CDR3 nucleotide sequence: TGTGCCGGGGGACTAGCGGGAGTAGAGACCCAGTACTTC. V gene TRBV2 combines with J gene TRBJ2-5; 14 bases line up with TRBD2. Germline trimming cut 11 bases from V and 4 bases from J; bases unmatched to any gene: 3. CDR1 SNHLY and CDR2 FYNNEI come from the germline V gene. This CDR3 comprises 13 residues.

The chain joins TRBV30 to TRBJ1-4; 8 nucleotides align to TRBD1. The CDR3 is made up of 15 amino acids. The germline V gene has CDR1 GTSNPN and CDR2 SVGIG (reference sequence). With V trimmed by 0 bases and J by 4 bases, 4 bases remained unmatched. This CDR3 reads CAWSVRTGFNEKLFF. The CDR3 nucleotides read TGTGCCTGGAGTGTCCGGACAGGGTTTAATGAAAAACTGTTTTTT.